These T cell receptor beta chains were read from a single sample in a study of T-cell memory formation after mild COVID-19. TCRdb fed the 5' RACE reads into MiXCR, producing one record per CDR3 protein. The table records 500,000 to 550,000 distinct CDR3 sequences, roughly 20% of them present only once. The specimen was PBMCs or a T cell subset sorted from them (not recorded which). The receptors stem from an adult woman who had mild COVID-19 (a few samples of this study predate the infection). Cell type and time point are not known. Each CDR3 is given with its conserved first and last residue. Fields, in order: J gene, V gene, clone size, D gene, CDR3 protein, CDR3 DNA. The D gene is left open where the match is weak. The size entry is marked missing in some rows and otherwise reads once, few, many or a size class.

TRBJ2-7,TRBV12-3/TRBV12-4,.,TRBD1,CASSLNRGLSEQYF,TGTGCCAGCAGTTTAAACAGGGGTTTGAGCGAGCAGTACTTC
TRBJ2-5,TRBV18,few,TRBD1,CASSSEQGAKVKTQYF,TGTGCCAGCTCATCGGAACAGGGGGCCAAGGTTAAGACCCAGTACTTC
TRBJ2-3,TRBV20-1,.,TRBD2,CSAAGRGVADTQYF,TGCAGTGCTGCAGGTCGGGGGGTGGCAGATACGCAGTATTTT
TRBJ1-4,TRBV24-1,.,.,CATGSKEYNEKLFF,TGTGCCACCGGCTCGAAGGAATATAATGAAAAACTGTTTTTT
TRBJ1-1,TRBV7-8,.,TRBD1,CASSPGTVHEAFF,TGTGCCAGCAGCCCTGGGACAGTTCATGAAGCTTTCTTT
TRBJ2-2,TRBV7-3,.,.,CASSPTRGTGELFF,TGTGCCAGCAGCCCAACACGTGGGACCGGGGAGCTGTTTTTT
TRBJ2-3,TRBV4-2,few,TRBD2,CASLPLAGGPWTDTQYF,TGTGCCAGCCTACCATTAGCGGGGGGGCCTTGGACAGATACGCAGTATTTT
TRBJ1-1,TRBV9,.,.,CASSVTAEMNTEAFF,TGTGCCAGCAGCGTAACAGCTGAGATGAACACTGAAGCTTTCTTT
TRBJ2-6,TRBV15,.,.,CATSGWSSGANVLTF,TGTGCCACCAGCGGCTGGAGCTCTGGGGCCAACGTCCTGACTTTC
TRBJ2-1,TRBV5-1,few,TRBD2,CASSLDGGASNEQFF,TGCGCCAGCAGCTTGGACGGGGGGGCCAGCAATGAGCAGTTCTTC
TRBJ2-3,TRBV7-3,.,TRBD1,CASSPGGPGQGASTQYF,TGTGCCAGCAGCCCGGGGGGCCCGGGACAGGGTGCTTCTACGCAGTATTTT
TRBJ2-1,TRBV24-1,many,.,CATSDRVGAYNEQFF,TGTGCCACCAGTGATAGGGTGGGGGCCTACAATGAGCAGTTCTTC
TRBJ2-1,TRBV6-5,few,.,CASSYSTEVNNEQFF,TGTGCCAGCAGTTACTCAACTGAGGTAAACAATGAGCAGTTCTTC
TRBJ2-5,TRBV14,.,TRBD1,CASSQGTGSWETQYF,TGTGCCAGCAGCCAGGGGACAGGGAGTTGGGAGACCCAGTACTTC
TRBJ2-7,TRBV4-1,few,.,CASSHNSYQYF,TGCGCCAGCAGCCATAACAGCTACCAGTACTTC
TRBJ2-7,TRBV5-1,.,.,CASSLFGRGVEQYF,TGCGCCAGCAGCTTGTTCGGCAGGGGAGTCGAGCAGTACTTC
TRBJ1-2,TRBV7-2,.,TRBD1,CASSLGPGQDRSYGYTF,TGTGCCAGCAGCTTAGGGCCGGGACAGGACCGTAGCTATGGCTACACCTTC
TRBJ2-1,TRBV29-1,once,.,CSVEEPPRNNEQFF,TGCAGCGTTGAAGAGCCCCCTCGCAACAATGAGCAGTTCTTC
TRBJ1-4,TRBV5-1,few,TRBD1,CASSPTGDPHEKLFF,TGCGCCAGCAGCCCGACAGGGGACCCCCATGAAAAACTGTTTTTT
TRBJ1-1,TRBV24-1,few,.,CATSAGDTEAFF,TGTGCCACCAGTGCAGGGGACACTGAAGCTTTCTTT
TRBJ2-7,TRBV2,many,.,CASSEVMIYEQYF,TGTGCCAGCAGTGAAGTAATGATCTACGAGCAGTACTTC
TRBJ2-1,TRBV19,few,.,CASSFRWGNEQFF,TGTGCCAGTAGTTTCCGCTGGGGGAATGAGCAGTTCTTC
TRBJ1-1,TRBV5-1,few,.,CASSPGADYGEAFF,TGCGCCAGCAGCCCTGGGGCGGATTATGGTGAAGCTTTCTTT
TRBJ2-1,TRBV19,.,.,CASSIWESEQFF,TGTGCCAGTAGTATCTGGGAAAGTGAGCAGTTCTTC
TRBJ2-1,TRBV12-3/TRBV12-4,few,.,CASSPQSGTYNEQFF,TGTGCCAGCAGCCCCCAATCGGGAACCTACAATGAGCAGTTCTTC
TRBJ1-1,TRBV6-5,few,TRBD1,CASSPGGRAFF,TGTGCCAGCAGTCCAGGGGGCCGCGCTTTCTTT
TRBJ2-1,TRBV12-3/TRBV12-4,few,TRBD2,CASSFSGGGDNEQFF,TGTGCCAGCAGTTTTAGCGGGGGGGGTGACAATGAGCAGTTCTTC
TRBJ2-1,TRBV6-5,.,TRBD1,CASSTTGDLYNEQFF,TGTGCCAGCAGTACTACAGGGGACCTTTACAATGAGCAGTTCTTC
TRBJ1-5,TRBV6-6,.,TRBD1,CASKYGTANQPQHF,TGTGCCAGCAAATACGGGACAGCTAATCAGCCCCAGCATTTT
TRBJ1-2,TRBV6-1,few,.,CASSEALLGKIGYTF,TGTGCCAGCAGTGAAGCGCTTCTCGGGAAGATCGGCTACACCTTC
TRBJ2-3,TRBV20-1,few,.,CSARDMIQKPDTQYF,TGCAGTGCTAGAGATATGATCCAGAAGCCAGATACGCAGTATTTT
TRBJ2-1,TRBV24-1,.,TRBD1,CATSDIGTGVYEQFF,TGTGCCACCAGTGATATCGGGACAGGGGTTTATGAGCAGTTCTTC
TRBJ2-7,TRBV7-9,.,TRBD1,CASSSWDRGYEQYF,TGTGCCAGCAGCTCCTGGGACAGGGGGTACGAGCAGTACTTC
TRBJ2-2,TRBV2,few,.,CASRVGAGELFF,TGTGCCAGCAGGGTGGGAGCCGGGGAGCTGTTTTTT